Below are 31 T cell receptor beta chains sequenced from a single sample in a study of neurological immune-mediated disorders. The time point: technical triplicate 2. TCRdb independently ran MiXCR on the 5' RACE reads; one entry per CDR3 protein. Of more than 30,000 distinct CDR3 sequences listed, roughly 13% are singletons. The sequenced sample consisted of CD4+ T cells from blood. All receptors come from a female donor with HTLV-1-associated myelopathy (HAM/TSP).

To note about this clonotype: Here the CDR3 omits its conserved ending phenylalanine or tryptophan, so a read error is the likely source. This chain uses TRBV29-1 with TRBJ2-1, with 11 bases aligning to TRBD2. CDR1 SQVTM and CDR2 ANQGSEA come from the germline V gene. J gave up 9 bases and V 7 bases, and 11 bases lay outside the gene matches. The CDR3 length is 14 residues. In DNA form, the CDR3 reads TGCAGCGCCAGACCCTCTAGCGGGAGGCTTGAGCAGTTCGTC. The encoded protein is CSARPSSGRLEQFV.

This clonotype appeared many times. The CDR3 region has the DNA TGTGCCAGCAGCAGTGACAGGGGGGCCTACAATGAGCAGTTCTTC. Translating gives CASSSDRGAYNEQFF. V is TRBV7-8 and J is TRBJ2-1, with 9 positions matching TRBD1. CDR3 size: 15 residues. Trimming took 5 bases from V and 2 from J; bases not matched to a gene: 4. CDR1 and CDR2 from the germline V gene are SGHVS and FQNEAQ.

Ten or more counts support this clonotype. The CDR3 protein is CASSLAGGGEKLFF. The CDR3 coding sequence is TGTGCCAGCAGCTTAGCAGGGGGAGGTGAAAAACTGTTTTTT. The genes are TRBV7-9 and TRBJ1-4; tentatively, D is TRBD1 (6 bases). This CDR3 has 14 amino acids. Germline V gene lookup returns CDR1 SEHNR and CDR2 FQNEAQ (reference sequence). V shed 0 bases and J shed 7 bases, with 9 bases lying between them.

This clonotype was observed at least ten times. The J gene is TRBJ2-6, the V gene TRBV28; 9 bases are shared with TRBD1. After removal of 4 bases from V and 1 base from J, the junction contained 5 bases not matched to a gene. Per the germline V gene, CDR1 is MDHEN and CDR2 is SYDVKM. The CDR3 sequence is 17 residues long. Here the CDR3 DNA reads TGTGCCAGCAGTTCTTGGACAGGGGCTTCTGGGGCCAACGTCCTGACTTTC. Its translation is CASSSWTGASGANVLTF.

This clonotype has at least ten counts. The rearrangement joins TRBV6-5 to TRBJ2-7; TRBD1 is a possible D gene (5 bases). The CDR3 runs 13 residues. CDR1 is MNHEY and CDR2 is SVGAGI in the germline V gene. Trimming pared 3 bases from V and 2 bases from J, leaving 8 bases between. In DNA, the CDR3 is TGTGCCAGCAGTTATCAGGGCCCCTACGAGCAGTACTTC. As protein: CASSYQGPYEQYF.

A note on this clonotype: The junction and the germline gene differ at one end; a read error may be behind it. This chain connects TRBV5-1 to TRBJ2-7, with TRBD1 as a possible D gene (6 bases). The CDR3 has 14 amino acids. Germline loops: CDR1 SGHRS, CDR2 YFSETQ. The CDR3 bases are TGCGCCAACAGCCCAGGACAGAGCTCCTACGAGCAGAACTTC. Translating gives CANSPGQSSYEQNF.

At least ten counts were recorded for this clonotype. The J gene is TRBJ2-4, the V gene TRBV20-1, with 7 bases aligning to TRBD1. J was trimmed by 4 bases and V by 5 bases; bases with no gene match: 11. Germline V gene lookup returns CDR1 DFQATT and CDR2 SNEGSKA (reference sequence). The CDR3 loop spans 15 amino acids. The CDR3: CSAPKPGQRKNIQYF. The CDR3 nucleotides read TGCAGTGCTCCAAAACCGGGACAGAGGAAAAACATTCAGTACTTC.

The sample holds many counts of this clonotype. This chain uses TRBV28 with TRBJ2-7, with 10 nucleotides matching TRBD1. The V segment lost 8 bases and the J segment 4 bases; nucleotides outside the gene matches: 5. Germline CDR1 reads MDHEN; CDR2 reads SYDVKM. The length of the CDR3 is 13 residues. The CDR3 nucleotides read TGTGCCAGCCTCGGGACAGGGGATTACGAGCAGTACTTC. Translating it yields CASLGTGDYEQYF.

This clonotype has a handful of counts. V and J are TRBV5-1 and TRBJ2-7; a weak D match, TRBD1 (6 bases). V lost 4 bases, J lost 2 bases, and 19 bases lay in between. The CDR3 runs 16 residues. Germline CDR1 SGHRS, CDR2 YFSETQ. The CDR3 is CASSPPPQGSTYEQYF. CDR3 sequence (DNA): TGCGCCAGCAGCCCCCCCCCCCAGGGGTCGACCTACGAGCAGTACTTC.

This clonotype was counted many times. This chain connects TRBV18 to TRBJ2-5; D remains ambiguous. Germline assignment: CDR1 KGHSH and CDR2 LQKENI. The V end was cut by 0 bases, the J end by 7 bases, with 6 bases between. The CDR3 length is 12 residues. DNA of the CDR3: TGTGCCAGCTCACCACCTCGTGGGACCCAGTACTTC. It specifies CASSPPRGTQYF.

This clonotype was detected many times. This chain connects TRBV20-1 to TRBJ2-4; 8 nucleotides align to TRBD2. CDR3 size: 14 residues. The germline gives CDR1 DFQATT, CDR2 SNEGSKA (reference sequence). V shed 5 bases, J shed 6 bases, and the junction held 9 bases outside the gene matches. As DNA, the CDR3 is TGCAGTGCTGTGAGCGGGAGACACGGAAACATTCAGTACTTC. Protein: CSAVSGRHGNIQYF.

This clonotype was seen many times. This chain joins TRBV29-1 and TRBJ2-1; TRBD1 or TRBD2 may be the D gene (6 bases each). CDR3 length equals 13 residues. Germline CDR1 is SQVTM and CDR2 is ANQGSEA. The CDR3: CSAGGGPYNEQFF. CDR3 nucleotide sequence: TGCAGTGCTGGAGGGGGACCCTACAATGAGCAGTTCTTC.

This clonotype was detected many times. The chain combines TRBV7-3 with TRBJ2-5, with D perhaps TRBD2 (6 bases). The V and J ends lost 6 bases and 4 bases respectively, with 12 bases between them. CDR3 length: 13 residues. Germline CDR1 and CDR2: SGHTA and FQGTGA. The CDR3 sequence is CASSPRDLETQYF. The CDR3 DNA reads as TGTGCCAGCAGTCCCCGGGACTTAGAGACCCAGTACTTC.

This clonotype was detected many times. The V gene is TRBV6-2 or TRBV6-3, the J gene TRBJ2-2; D is uncertain. The germline V and J ends were trimmed by 0 bases and 4 bases, with 9 bases remaining between them. The CDR3 is 15 amino acids. The V gene's germline CDR1 is MNHEY and CDR2 SVGEGT. The CDR3 is CASSYSRSSTGELFF. Here the CDR3 DNA reads TGTGCCAGCAGTTACTCGAGATCATCCACCGGGGAGCTGTTTTTT.

This clonotype was recorded at least ten times. The junction shows a germline mismatch at one end, possibly a read error. This chain connects TRBV9 to TRBJ1-1; 7 bases fit TRBD1. This CDR3 has 11 residues. In germline, CDR1 is SGDLS, CDR2 YYNGEE. CDR3 residues: CASSAGGQTQF. CDR3 in DNA: TGTGCCAGCAGCGCGGGGGGACAGACCCAATTT.

This clonotype was detected ten times or more. This chain connects TRBV20-1 to TRBJ2-3, with D possibly TRBD1 on 5 matching bases. V lost 0 bases to trimming and J lost 1 base, with 14 bases between them. The CDR3 contains 16 residues. CDR1 is DFQATT and CDR2 is SNEGSKA in the germline V gene (reference sequence). The CDR3 loop reads CSARDQGGTGTDTQYF. The CDR3 region has the DNA TGCAGTGCTAGAGATCAGGGTGGCACTGGCACAGATACGCAGTATTTT.

This clonotype was detected many times. The V call is TRBV18, the J call TRBJ2-3, with D possibly matching TRBD1 (7 bases). From germline, CDR1 is KGHSH and CDR2 LQKENI. Trimming took off 3 bases at V and 3 bases at J, with 10 bases between the two ends. The CDR3 sequence is 14 residues long. The CDR3 loop reads CASSPQGGTDTQYF. The CDR3 DNA is TGTGCCAGCTCACCCCAGGGGGGTACAGATACGCAGTATTTT.

Ten or more counts support this clonotype. The chain links TRBV9 to TRBJ2-1, with D perhaps TRBD2 (6 bases). Looked up from germline, CDR1 is SGDLS and CDR2 is YYNGEE. The CDR3 extends over 15 amino acids. V was cut by 0 bases and J by 2 bases, with 9 bases left in between. For the CDR3, the DNA is TGTGCCAGCAGCGTAGCGGAGGGCCCCTACAATGAGCAGTTCTTC. This codes for CASSVAEGPYNEQFF.

The sample holds many counts of this clonotype. The gene calls are TRBV9 and TRBJ1-1; 9 positions match TRBD1. Germline V gene sequence: CDR1 SGDLS, CDR2 YYNGEE. The V and J ends lost 4 bases and 0 bases, in that order; junction bases with no gene match: 7. The CDR3 totals 16 residues. CDR3: CASSTTGGTMNTEAFF. Written as DNA, the CDR3 is TGTGCCAGCAGCACAACAGGGGGCACAATGAACACTGAAGCTTTCTTT.

This clonotype was counted many times. The genes are TRBV20-1 and TRBJ2-2; the match to TRBD1 covers 9 bases. CDR3 size: 16 residues. Germline assignment: CDR1 DFQATT and CDR2 SNEGSKA (reference sequence). The V gene end was trimmed by 6 bases and the J gene end by 6 bases; junction bases not matched to a gene: 14. Here the CDR3 reads CSAMHADRGDPGELFF. The CDR3, as DNA: TGCAGTGCAATGCACGCGGACAGGGGAGATCCCGGGGAGCTGTTTTTT.

This clonotype was observed at least ten times. This rearrangement joins TRBV9 to TRBJ2-7, with 9 bases aligning to TRBD2. V lost 4 bases, J lost 4 bases, and 6 bases stayed unmatched. CDR3 length: 14 amino acids. CDR1 and CDR2 (germline): SGDLS, YYNGEE. For the CDR3, the DNA is TGTGCCAGCAGCCGCGGGGGGGCCTTTTACGAGCAGTACTTC. This sequence encodes CASSRGGAFYEQYF.

This clonotype was found many times. The CDR3 protein is CASSPDRGDQPQHF. DNA for the CDR3: TGTGCCAGCAGTCCAGACAGGGGGGATCAGCCCCAGCATTTT. The J gene is TRBJ1-5, the V gene TRBV27, with TRBD1 matching 9 bases. The V segment lost 5 bases and the J segment 5 bases; nucleotides outside the gene matches: 4. This CDR3 is built from 14 residues. Germline V gene data show CDR1 as MNHEY and CDR2 as SMNVEV (reference sequence).

Many counts were recorded for this clonotype. The chain employs TRBV20-1 and TRBJ1-1; possible D gene TRBD1, 5 bases. V gave up 1 base and J gave up 5 bases, with 11 bases separating them. The CDR3 is 13 amino acids. CDR1 and CDR2 (germline): DFQATT, SNEGSKA (reference sequence). Written as DNA, the CDR3 is TGCAGTGCTAGAGCCGGGGGGGGGACTGAAGCTTTCTTT. Translated: CSARAGGGTEAFF.

The chain employs TRBV20-1 and TRBJ2-5, with D perhaps assigned TRBD1 or TRBD2 (6 bases each). Per the germline V gene, CDR1 is DFQATT and CDR2 is SNEGSKA (reference sequence). The CDR3 loop spans 13 amino acids. The V and J ends lost 2 bases and 1 base respectively, with 8 bases between them. The chain's CDR3 is CSARRGRQETQYF. Here the CDR3 DNA reads TGCAGTGCTAGACGGGGGCGCCAAGAGACCCAGTACTTC.

This clonotype was seen many times. The CDR3 is CASSFDGVSNTEAFF. The CDR3 bases are TGTGCCAGCAGTTTTGATGGAGTTTCGAACACTGAAGCTTTCTTT. The chain carries TRBV12-3 or TRBV12-4 and TRBJ1-1, with D hard to call. Trimming stripped 3 bases from V and 1 base from J, with 12 bases between. CDR3 length: 15 residues.

This clonotype came up many times. The chain uses TRBV7-2 and TRBJ2-7, with no clear D. The CDR3 has 12 residues. Germline lookup yields CDR1 SGHTA and CDR2 FQGNSA. Trimming pared 1 base from V and 5 bases from J, leaving 6 bases between. CDR3 in amino acids: CASSLDFHEQYF. Here the CDR3 DNA reads TGTGCCAGCAGCTTAGATTTCCACGAGCAGTACTTC.

This clonotype was seen repeatedly, ten times or more. V gene TRBV6-5 combines with J gene TRBJ2-1, with 8 bases that match TRBD2. Germline V CDR1 and CDR2: MNHEY, SVGAGI. The junction had 5 bases not matched to a gene; V was cut back by 6 bases and J by 1 base. CDR3 length: 15 residues. The CDR3 bases are TGTGCCAGCAGACTACTAGCGGTTTCCTACAATGAGCAGTTCTTC. This codes for CASRLLAVSYNEQFF.

The V and J genes are TRBV10-3 and TRBJ1-5; the match to TRBD1 covers 7 bases. The J segment lost 10 bases and the V segment lost 6 bases, leaving 9 bases of the junction unmatched. Per germline, CDR1 ENHRY and CDR2 SYGVKD. The CDR3 length is 13 residues. Here the CDR3 reads CAISGTDNKPQHF. Here the CDR3 DNA reads TGTGCCATCAGCGGGACAGACAATAAACCCCAGCATTTT.

This clonotype was detected many times. The chain recombines TRBV7-8 with TRBJ2-7, with a possible D match to TRBD1 (5 bases). V was shortened by 0 bases and J by 0 bases, with 9 bases between the two germline ends. From germline, CDR1 is SGHVS and CDR2 FQNEAQ. The CDR3 consists of 15 residues. CDR3: CASSLATTVSYEQYF. The DNA of the CDR3 is TGTGCCAGCAGCTTAGCGACGACAGTCTCCTACGAGCAGTACTTC.

This clonotype was seen ten or more times. The rearrangement joins TRBV6-6 to TRBJ1-2; 8 nucleotides align to TRBD1. Germline assignment: CDR1 MNHNY and CDR2 SVGAGI (reference sequence). V lost 5 bases and J lost 8; bases outside the gene matches: 7. The CDR3 extends over 13 amino acids. In nucleotides, the CDR3 is TGTGCCAGCAGTCAGCAGGGGGCGCGAGGCTACACCTTC. This sequence encodes CASSQQGARGYTF.

This clonotype was seen many times. As DNA, the CDR3 is TGTGCCAGCAGTGGAGAGGAGGAAGGTGGAAACACCATATATTTT. As protein: CASSGEEEGGNTIYF. The chain combines TRBV2 with TRBJ1-3; D not resolved. The CDR3 consists of 15 residues. The V and J ends lost 4 bases and 3 bases respectively, with 13 bases between them. The V gene's germline CDR1 is SNHLY and CDR2 FYNNEI.